Following are 14 T cell receptor beta chains from one sample sequenced in a study of T cell changes during pregnancy in multiple sclerosis. Sequencing used immunoSEQ multiplex PCR; TCRdb keeps in-frame clones, though not all of them. The sample includes 65,000 to 80,000 clones, over 80% of them seen just once. The material sequenced was peripheral blood, taken in the first trimester of pregnancy. These receptors were obtained from a female donor with multiple sclerosis, enrolled in a pregnancy study.

Concerning this clone itself: The sample contains more than one DNA sequence encoding this CDR3. The chain employs TRBV9 and TRBJ2-7; 10 bases line up with TRBD2. J was trimmed by 3 bases and V by 0 bases; bases with no gene match: 0. The CDR3 covers 14 residues. Germline V gene lookup returns CDR1 SGDLS and CDR2 YYNGEE. CDR3 sequence: CASSVGLAGYEQYF. In DNA form, the CDR3 reads TGTGCCAGCAGCGTAGGACTAGCGGGCTACGAGCAGTACTTC.

The chain employs TRBV10-3 and TRBJ1-4; TRBD1 is a possible D gene (5 bases). In germline, CDR1 is ENHRY, CDR2 SYGVKD. The V and J ends lost 2 bases and 8 bases respectively, with 9 bases between them. The CDR3 extends over 13 amino acids. The CDR3 DNA sequence: TGTGCCATCAGTGAGACAGGCGGAGAAAAACTGTTTTTT. Residues: CAISETGGEKLFF.

This rearrangement joins TRBV9 to TRBJ2-4, with 8 bases fitting TRBD1. With V trimmed by 2 bases and J by 5 bases, 3 bases remained unmatched. The CDR3 spans 14 residues. Germline V lookup: CDR1 SGDLS, CDR2 YYNGEE. The CDR3 DNA reads as TGTGCCAGCAGCGTTACGGGACAGGAAAACATTCAGTACTTC. Its translation is CASSVTGQENIQYF. Together with reference TRBV9 and TRBJ2-4, the CDR3 gives the full variable domain: DSGVTQTPKHLITATGQRVTLRCSPRSGDLSVYWYQQSLDQGLQFLIQYYNGEERAKGNILERFSAQQFPDLHSELNLSSLELGDSALYFCASSVTGQENIQYFGAGTRLSVL.

J is TRBJ2-3 and V is TRBV7-8; D is possibly TRBD2 (5 bases). V lost 8 bases to trimming and J lost 2 bases, with 17 bases between them. Per germline, CDR1 SGHVS and CDR2 FQNEAQ. The CDR3 length is 15 residues. CDR3 region: CASRLVKGATDTQYF. The CDR3 bases are TGTGCCAGCCGGCTCGTTAAGGGAGCCACAGATACGCAGTATTTT.

This chain connects TRBV30 to TRBJ2-7, with 7 nucleotides matching TRBD1. The CDR3 is 12 amino acids. J gave up 5 bases and V 5 bases, and 6 bases lay outside the gene matches. Looked up from germline, CDR1 is GTSNPN and CDR2 is SVGIG (reference sequence). Here the CDR3 reads CAWDRVAHEQYF. DNA of the CDR3: TGTGCCTGGGACAGGGTGGCCCACGAGCAGTACTTC.

This clone was seen a handful of times. V and J are TRBV30 and TRBJ1-5; a possible D gene is TRBD1 (5 bases). This CDR3 comprises 14 residues. The ends were cut back, 6 bases at V and 1 base at J, with 13 bases in the middle. Germline loops: CDR1 GTSNPN, CDR2 SVGIG (reference sequence). CDR3 in DNA: TGTGCCTGTTCCCTCTGGGGCAGCAATCAGCCCCAGCATTTT. Its protein is CACSLWGSNQPQHF.

The genes are TRBV5-1 and TRBJ1-1, with a tentative D call TRBD1 (6 bases). The CDR3 has 13 amino acids. Per germline, CDR1 SGHRS and CDR2 YFSETQ. Trimming left V 5 bases short and J 4 bases short, with 12 bases between. The CDR3, as DNA: TGCGCCAGCAGGCGACAGGTTGGCACTGAAGCTTTCTTT. Residues: CASRRQVGTEAFF.

The rearrangement joins TRBV9 to TRBJ2-1, with a possible D match to TRBD1 (5 bases). Per germline, CDR1 SGDLS and CDR2 YYNGEE. This CDR3 spans 13 amino acids. Trimming pared 4 bases from V and 6 bases from J, leaving 11 bases between. The CDR3, as DNA: TGTGCCAGCAGCAGGGGTTTCTCCAATGAGCAGTTCTTC. This translates into CASSRGFSNEQFF.

The chain recombines TRBV28 with TRBJ1-2; no definite D call. Between the trimmed V and J ends, which lost 8 bases and 4 bases, there was a span of 20 bases. Germline CDR1 is MDHEN and CDR2 is SYDVKM. The CDR3 totals 15 residues. The CDR3 region is CASGYGSGWGYGYTF. The CDR3 DNA reads TGTGCCAGCGGGTACGGGAGCGGGTGGGGCTATGGCTACACCTTC.

The rearrangement joins TRBV19 to TRBJ2-3, with 11 nucleotides matching TRBD2. J was trimmed by 2 bases and V by 5 bases; bases with no gene match: 6. The CDR3 is made up of 16 amino acids. The germline CDR1 and CDR2 sequences are LNHDA and SQIVND (reference sequence). The CDR3 loop reads CASSARLAGFTDTQYF. In DNA, the CDR3 is TGTGCCAGTAGTGCCCGACTAGCGGGGTTCACAGATACGCAGTATTTT.

The CDR3 DNA is TGTGCCAGCAGCTTAGCGCGAGGTGAAAAACTGTTTTTT. This codes for CASSLARGEKLFF. V is TRBV11-2 and J is TRBJ1-4; D is unresolved. This CDR3 has 13 residues. Trimming cost V 1 base and J 7 bases, with 7 bases left between them. The V gene's germline CDR1 is SGHAT and CDR2 FQNNGV.

The CDR3 spells CASSSRGRGNTIYF. In nucleotides, the CDR3 is TGCGCCAGCAGCAGCAGGGGTCGCGGAAACACCATATATTTT. The V call is TRBV5-1, the J call TRBJ1-3; D may be TRBD1 (6 bases). The germline V and J ends were trimmed by 4 bases and 4 bases, with 12 bases remaining between them. CDR1 is SGHRS and CDR2 is YFSETQ in the germline V gene. The CDR3 is 14 amino acids.

The chain employs TRBV11-3 and TRBJ2-3; 7 nucleotides match TRBD2. Germline V gene sequence: CDR1 SGHNT, CDR2 YENEEA. This CDR3 has 15 residues. Trimming removed 5 bases from V and 5 bases from J; junction bases left unmatched: 10. Here the CDR3 DNA reads TGTGCCAGCAGCCCCCAGGGAGGGAGGCAAGATACGCAGTATTTT. Translated: CASSPQGGRQDTQYF.

The rearrangement uses TRBV4-3 and TRBJ1-2, with 7 bases lining up with TRBD1. V shed 0 bases, J shed 4 bases, and the junction held 14 bases outside the gene matches. CDR3 length: 18 residues. The V gene's germline CDR1 is LGHNA and CDR2 YSLEER. The CDR3: CASSQEFGMGQPSYGYTF. CDR3 nucleotides: TGCGCCAGCAGCCAAGAATTCGGCATGGGACAGCCTAGCTATGGCTACACCTTC.